The 23 T cell receptor beta chains presented below share a single source sample, sequenced in a study of beta chain features in type 1 diabetes. The sequenced template was cDNA made from the entire isolated RNA. Clones were read by immunoSEQ multiplex PCR, and TCRdb kept only the in-frame ones, dropping some. The data contain a few hundred thousand clones, roughly a fifth of them singletons. Sequenced sample: naive CD4+ T cells from blood. These receptors all stem from a woman aged 18-35 years in good health.

The V gene is TRBV18, the J gene TRBJ1-5; the match to TRBD1 covers 9 bases. Germline V gives CDR1 KGHSH, CDR2 LQKENI. The V and J ends lost 3 bases and 7 bases, in that order; junction bases with no gene match: 10. The CDR3 is 16 amino acids. In DNA form, the CDR3 reads TGTGCCAGCTCACCGACCCCCGGGACAGGGACCCAGCCCCAGCATTTT. Translated, it gives CASSPTPGTGTQPQHF.

This chain joins TRBV7-2 and TRBJ1-1, with D hard to call. The CDR3 runs to 13 residues. Germline V lookup: CDR1 SGHTA, CDR2 FQGNSA. Trimming stripped 0 bases from V and 6 bases from J, with 8 bases between. CDR3 DNA: TGTGCCAGCAGCTTAGCAACCCCGGCTGAAGCTTTCTTT. Its protein product is CASSLATPAEAFF.

The chain is built from TRBV28 and TRBJ2-5; 14 nucleotides align to TRBD2. The CDR3 loop spans 15 amino acids. The V gene's germline CDR1 is MDHEN and CDR2 SYDVKM. Trimming at V came to 5 bases and at J to 5 bases, leaving 4 bases not matched to a gene. CDR3: CASSPRTSGRETQYF. The CDR3 DNA is TGTGCCAGCAGTCCCCGGACTAGCGGGAGGGAGACCCAGTACTTC.

This clone was counted a few times. V gene TRBV4-1 combines with J gene TRBJ2-7; 8 bases line up with TRBD2. CDR1 MGHRA and CDR2 YSYEKL come from the germline V gene. The CDR3 totals 17 residues. J gave up 4 bases and V 1 base, and 12 bases lay outside the gene matches. CDR3 in amino acids: CASSQGKLGLGVYEQYF. In DNA form, the CDR3 reads TGCGCCAGCAGCCAAGGGAAATTGGGACTAGGCGTTTACGAGCAGTACTTC.

This clone was counted a few times. V gene TRBV6-6 combines with J gene TRBJ1-4, with unresolved D. Germline V gene lookup returns CDR1 MNHNY and CDR2 SVGAGI (reference sequence). CDR3 size: 13 residues. Trimming stripped 2 bases from V and 3 bases from J, with 4 bases between. The DNA for the CDR3 is TGTGCCAGCAGTTACCCGTCTAATGAAAAACTGTTTTTT. It specifies CASSYPSNEKLFF.

The V call is TRBV11-1, the J call TRBJ2-2; TRBD1 is a possible D gene (6 bases). The CDR3 sequence is 17 residues long. Germline CDR1 is SGHAT and CDR2 is FQDESV (reference sequence). V was clipped by 2 bases and J by 4 bases, with 17 bases between them. Here the CDR3 reads CASSLLKSRDITGELFF. In nucleotides, the CDR3 is TGTGCCAGCAGCTTACTCAAGTCCCGGGACATCACCGGGGAGCTGTTTTTT.

The CDR3 DNA is TGTGCCAGCAGTACAGGGGGATATGGCTACACCTTC. Amino acids: CASSTGGYGYTF. The rearrangement joins TRBV2 to TRBJ1-2; 8 bases are a match to TRBD1. The CDR3 loop spans 12 amino acids. Germline CDR1 and CDR2: SNHLY and FYNNEI. The V gene end was trimmed by 5 bases and the J gene end by 5 bases; junction bases not matched to a gene: 1.

This clone was observed a few times. V and J are TRBV7-2 and TRBJ2-3; no definite D call. CDR1 and CDR2 from the germline V gene are SGHTA and FQGNSA. This CDR3 spans 13 amino acids. Trimming took off 5 bases at V and 0 bases at J, with 6 bases between the two ends. CDR3 nucleotide sequence: TGTGCCAGCAGCAATTCTAGCACAGATACGCAGTATTTT. Protein: CASSNSSTDTQYF.

This clone was counted only a few times. The genes are TRBV5-1 and TRBJ2-7; D is unresolved. The CDR3 covers 11 residues. Germline loops: CDR1 SGHRS, CDR2 YFSETQ. V lost 0 bases and J 6 bases, leaving 4 bases between the germline ends. In DNA, the CDR3 is TGCGCCAGCAGCTTGGAAGCCGAGCAGTACTTC. This sequence encodes CASSLEAEQYF. The variable domain in full, completed from reference TRBV5-1 and TRBJ2-7, reads KAGVTQTPRYLIKTRGQQVTLSCSPISGHRSVSWYQQTPGQGLQFLFEYFSETQRNKGNFPGRFSGRQFSNSRSEMNVSTLELGDSALYLCASSLEAEQYFGPGTRLTVT.

The chain carries TRBV5-1 and TRBJ2-1; 10 bases are a match to TRBD2. With 2 bases clipped from V and 6 bases from J, the junction kept 5 bases outside the gene matches. The CDR3 consists of 15 residues. The V gene's germline CDR1 is SGHRS and CDR2 YFSETQ. The CDR3 loop is CASSLLAGRLNEQFF. The CDR3 region has the DNA TGCGCCAGCAGCTTACTAGCGGGACGCCTCAATGAGCAGTTCTTC. The entire variable domain, with the rest obtained from reference TRBV5-1 and TRBJ2-1, is as follows: KAGVTQTPRYLIKTRGQQVTLSCSPISGHRSVSWYQQTPGQGLQFLFEYFSETQRNKGNFPGRFSGRQFSNSRSEMNVSTLELGDSALYLCASSLLAGRLNEQFFGPGTRLTVL.

This rearrangement joins TRBV29-1 to TRBJ2-6, with a possible D match to TRBD2 (6 bases). Germline loops: CDR1 SQVTM, CDR2 ANQGSEA. Between the trimmed V and J ends, which lost 6 bases and 4 bases, there was a span of 10 bases. The CDR3 loop spans 13 amino acids. The CDR3 nucleotides are TGCAGCGTCGGGACTTCCGGGGCCAACGTCCTGACTTTC. Residues: CSVGTSGANVLTF.

V gene TRBV30 combines with J gene TRBJ2-2, with TRBD1 matching 7 bases. V was pared by 4 bases and J by 6 bases, with 5 bases of the junction left unmatched. Germline V gene lookup returns CDR1 GTSNPN and CDR2 SVGIG (reference sequence). The CDR3 runs 13 residues. The CDR3 DNA is TGTGCCTGGACCAGGGGGTTGGCCGGGGAGCTGTTTTTT. This encodes CAWTRGLAGELFF.

The chain links TRBV9 to TRBJ2-3; D remains unclear. This CDR3 has 15 amino acids. V was trimmed by 0 bases and J by 2 bases, leaving 10 bases between them. CDR1 is SGDLS, CDR2 YYNGEE, per germline. The CDR3 bases are TGTGCCAGCAGCGTAGGAACAGCCTTCACAGATACGCAGTATTTT. Amino acid sequence: CASSVGTAFTDTQYF.

The V and J genes are TRBV30 and TRBJ1-1; TRBD1 is a possible D gene (6 bases). CDR1 is GTSNPN, CDR2 SVGIG, per germline (reference sequence). V was clipped by 2 bases and J by 1 base, with 14 bases between them. The CDR3 has 15 residues. The CDR3 DNA reads as TGTGCCTGGAGTTTGTCAATACAGGGGAACACTGAAGCTTTCTTT. The encoded protein is CAWSLSIQGNTEAFF. The complete variable domain, with remaining parts taken from reference TRBV30 and TRBJ1-1, reads SQTIHQWPATLVQPVGSPLSLECTVEGTSNPNLYWYRQAAGRGLQLLFYSVGIGQISSEVPQNLSASRPQDRQFILSSKKLLLSDSGFYLCAWSLSIQGNTEAFFGQGTRLTVV.

J is TRBJ1-1 and V is TRBV27, with D hard to call. CDR3 length equals 15 residues. The V gene lost 6 bases and the J gene lost 0 bases, with 14 bases spanning the gap. Germline V gives CDR1 MNHEY, CDR2 SMNVEV (reference sequence). CDR3 coding DNA: TGTGCCAGCAGCCTGACAAAGCGGGTGAACACTGAAGCTTTCTTT. Amino acids: CASSLTKRVNTEAFF.

Only one count was recorded for this clone. The V and J genes are TRBV6-5 and TRBJ1-5; tentative D call: TRBD1 (5 bases). Trimming shortened V by 6 bases and J by 5 bases, and 17 bases separated the two germline ends. The CDR3 runs to 15 residues. CDR1 and CDR2 (germline): MNHEY, SVGAGI. The CDR3 nucleotides are TGTGCCAGCAGGCCCGACAGAAATTTTCATCAGCCCCAGCATTTT. It specifies CASRPDRNFHQPQHF.

The V call is TRBV2, the J call TRBJ1-1; a weak D match, TRBD1 (6 bases). Germline V gives CDR1 SNHLY, CDR2 FYNNEI. The CDR3 contains 13 residues. Trimming removed 11 bases at V and 3 bases at J, with 16 bases between. CDR3 coding DNA: TGTGCCGACCGAGTTGCAGGGGACACTGAAGCTTTCTTT. Protein: CADRVAGDTEAFF.

V usage is TRBV9 and J usage is TRBJ2-5; a weak D match, TRBD2 (6 bases). The V gene lost 6 bases and the J gene lost 0 bases, with 12 bases spanning the gap. CDR1 and CDR2 (germline): SGDLS, YYNGEE. The CDR3 runs to 14 residues. The CDR3 is CASTLGLNQETQYF. CDR3 nucleotide sequence: TGTGCCAGCACCCTGGGACTGAACCAAGAGACCCAGTACTTC.

The chain links TRBV5-1 to TRBJ2-1; TRBD2 is a possible D gene (6 bases). The CDR3 is made up of 14 amino acids. Germline CDR1 and CDR2: SGHRS and YFSETQ. V lost 0 bases and J lost 7, with 11 bases in between. The DNA for the CDR3 is TGCGCCAGCAGCTTGGGCGGGATAGGTAATGAGCAGTTCTTC. Protein: CASSLGGIGNEQFF.

Only a few counts were recorded for this clone. The CDR3 protein is CASSLNSHQPQHF. The CDR3 DNA is TGTGCCAGCAGCTTAAACAGTCATCAGCCCCAGCATTTT. This rearrangement joins TRBV11-1 to TRBJ1-5; D not resolved. Germline V gene sequence: CDR1 SGHAT, CDR2 FQDESV (reference sequence). The CDR3 runs to 13 residues. With 2 bases removed from V and 5 bases from J, the gap between germline ends came to 7 bases.

The chain uses TRBV7-9 and TRBJ2-7, with D perhaps TRBD1 (6 bases). The germline V and J ends were trimmed by 0 bases and 3 bases, with 15 bases remaining between them. Germline CDR1 is SEHNR and CDR2 is FQNEAQ (reference sequence). The CDR3 runs to 16 residues. In nucleotides, the CDR3 is TGTGCCAGCAGCTTAGCTGGGTCGACAGGAAACTACGAGCAGTACTTC. Its protein is CASSLAGSTGNYEQYF.

This chain uses TRBV7-3 with TRBJ2-7; 9 bases line up with TRBD1. This CDR3 is 15 amino acids long. CDR1 SGHTA and CDR2 FQGTGA come from the germline V gene. Losses at the gene ends were 4 bases for V and 3 bases for J; bases not matched to a gene: 7. The CDR3 DNA is TGTGCCAGCAGCTCCGGGCACAGGGGGCTCTACGAGCAGTACTTC. Translating gives CASSSGHRGLYEQYF.

The V call is TRBV5-1, the J call TRBJ2-7; D remains ambiguous. CDR3 size: 16 residues. From germline, CDR1 is SGHRS and CDR2 YFSETQ. V was clipped by 0 bases and J by 3 bases, with 16 bases between them. DNA of the CDR3: TGCGCCAGCAGCTTGGCCGGCACAGTCCTTTTCTACGAGCAGTACTTC. Translation: CASSLAGTVLFYEQYF.